A selection of T cell receptor beta chains follows, all from one sample in a study of OX40 agonist ivuxolimab in advanced cancers. Profiling relied on immunoSEQ multiplex PCR, and the TCRdb table lists in-frame clones only, not all of them. Of about 86,000 clones in the sample, more than 80% were seen once. Sample: CD4+ or CD8+ T cells sorted from blood, taken in a trial of the OX40 agonist ivuxolimab. The receptors here all came from an adult with an advanced solid tumor such as melanoma, head and neck, liver or kidney cancer. Each CDR3 is given without its conserved first and last residue. A D gene is named only where the DNA matches it firmly. Not all rows give a size; the values are once, few, many and, for expanded clones, a class.

medium-sized	NA	TRBV19	TRBJ1-2	ASSIAWGAPNYGYT
once	NA	TRBV30	TRBJ2-3	AWSRGDTDTQY
NA	TRBD1	TRBV18	TRBJ1-5	ASSRGQGDQPQH
NA	NA	TRBV27	TRBJ2-7	ASSLYGKNYEQY
NA	NA	TRBV11-2	TRBJ1-1	ASIQGPYEAF
once	TRBD1	TRBV5-1	TRBJ2-3	ASSLGPTGFSTDTQY
NA	TRBD1	TRBV27	TRBJ1-5	ASSGQGNSNQPQH
NA	TRBD1	TRBV28	TRBJ2-7	ASSTAGGDEQY
NA	NA	TRBV15	TRBJ2-7	ATSRGGTSYEQY
once	NA	TRBV11-2	TRBJ2-1	ASSLSLYNEQF
few	NA	TRBV5-1	TRBJ1-4	ASSLGNLVGTDEKLF
NA	NA	TRBV10-1	TRBJ2-7	ASSDDYEQY
NA	NA	TRBV7-6	TRBJ1-1	ASSLARNTEAF
NA	TRBD1	TRBV25-1	TRBJ1-1	ASSEWGGQGARGPEAF
NA	TRBD2	TRBV7-2	TRBJ2-3	ASSLSALAGEVDTQY
NA	NA	TRBV10-2	TRBJ2-7	ASSVFQAYEQY
once	NA	TRBV4-1	TRBJ1-4	ASSPRWGTNEKLF
NA	NA	TRBV7-8	TRBJ1-4	ASSPTENEKLF
NA	NA	TRBV10-2	TRBJ2-1	ASTRGEYNEQF
NA	NA	TRBV6-1	TRBJ2-7	ASSEGGEGTISYEQY
NA	NA	TRBV30	TRBJ2-7	AWSVPPRLARTYEQY
NA	NA	TRBV4-1	TRBJ2-7	ASSHAVTGAYEQY
NA	TRBD1	TRBV10-2	TRBJ2-7	ASSVRTGYEQY